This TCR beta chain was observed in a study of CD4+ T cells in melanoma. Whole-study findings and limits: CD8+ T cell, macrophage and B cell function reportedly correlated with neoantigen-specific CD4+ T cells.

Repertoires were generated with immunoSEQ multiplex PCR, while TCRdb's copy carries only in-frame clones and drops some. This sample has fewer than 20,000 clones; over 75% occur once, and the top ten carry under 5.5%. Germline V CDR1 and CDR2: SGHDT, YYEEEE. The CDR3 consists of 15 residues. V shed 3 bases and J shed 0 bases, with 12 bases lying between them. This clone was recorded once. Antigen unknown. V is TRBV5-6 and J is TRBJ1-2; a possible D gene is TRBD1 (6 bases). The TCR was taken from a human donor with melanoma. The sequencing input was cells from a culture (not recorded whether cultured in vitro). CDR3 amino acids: CASSWGPGANYGYTF. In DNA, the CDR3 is TGTGCCAGCAGCTGGGGGCCTGGGGCTAACTATGGCTACACCTTC.